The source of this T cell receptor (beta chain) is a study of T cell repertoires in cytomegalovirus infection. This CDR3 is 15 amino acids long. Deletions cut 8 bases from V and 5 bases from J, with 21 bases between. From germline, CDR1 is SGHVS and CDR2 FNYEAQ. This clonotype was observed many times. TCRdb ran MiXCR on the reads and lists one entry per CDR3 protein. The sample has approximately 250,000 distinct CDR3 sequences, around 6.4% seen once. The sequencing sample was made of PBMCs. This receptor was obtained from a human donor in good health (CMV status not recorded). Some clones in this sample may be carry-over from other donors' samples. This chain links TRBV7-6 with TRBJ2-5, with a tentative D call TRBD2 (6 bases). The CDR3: CASGGVYTGQETQYF. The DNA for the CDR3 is TGTGCCAGCGGCGGGGTGTATACCGGTCAGGAGACCCAGTACTTC.